The clone carrying this TCR beta chain was recorded a few times. Unique molecular identifiers (one per individual cDNA molecule) were attached. In TCRdb, the 5' RACE reads were re-called with MiXCR into one record per CDR3 protein. The table includes approximately 46,000 distinct CDR3 sequences, approximately 22% detected once. The V and J ends lost 2 bases and 9 bases respectively, with 20 bases between them. The CDR3 is 16 residues long. Germline-derived CDR1 and CDR2 are MNHEY and SVGAGI. This sample was taken from a study of early T cells in non-severe SARS-CoV-2 infection. Sample: whole blood, taken at baseline. The TCR was taken from an adult who was a healthcare worker with PCR-confirmed SARS-CoV-2 infection or an uninfected control (not recorded which). The J gene is TRBJ2-4, the V gene TRBV6-5; weak D call: TRBD1 (7 bases). Here the CDR3 reads CASSYGGQGGGGIQYF. CDR3 nucleotides: TGTGCCAGCAGTTACGGAGGGCAGGGGGGAGGCGGCATTCAGTACTTC.